This section outlines one T cell receptor (beta chain) sequence together with its context. The antigen is not known. The data derive from a study of T cells in localized non-small cell lung cancer. General study results and limits: Uninvolved adjacent lung had more T cell clonality than any other tissue, topping tumor.

Measured with immunoSEQ multiplex PCR; TCRdb has only the in-frame clones, and not every one. The profile shows more than 25,000 clones, roughly nine tenths of them singletons. This sequence originates from a woman aged 40-69 years with stage I lung adenocarcinoma. Sequencing used peripheral blood, obtained before any cancer treatment.

The CDR3 DNA reads as TGTGCCAGCATTGTGGGCCAAGACACCGGGGAGCTGTTTTTT. Residues: CASIVGQDTGELFF. The chain has TRBV28 and TRBJ2-2, with D hard to call. This CDR3 has 14 residues. V was cut by 7 bases and J by 3 bases, with 12 bases left in between. CDR1 and CDR2 (germline): MDHEN, SYDVKM.